This entry lists 27 T cell receptor beta chains sequenced from one sample in a study of blood T cell repertoires in COVID-19. Only in-frame clones appear in the TCRdb table, and some are missing; sequencing was by immunoSEQ multiplex PCR. The sample records about 390,000 clones, about 83% being singletons. The sample taken for sequencing was PBMCs or T cells enriched from blood (not recorded which). Every receptor here comes from a woman aged 45-60 years who had recovered from COVID-19.

V gene TRBV28 combines with J gene TRBJ2-5; D gene unclear. Trimming removed 1 base from V and 7 bases from J, with 13 bases in between. This CDR3 contains 14 residues. In germline, CDR1 is MDHEN, CDR2 SYDVKM. The CDR3 is CASSLSQAVGTQYF. CDR3 nucleotide sequence: TGTGCCAGCAGTTTATCCCAGGCAGTTGGGACCCAGTACTTC. The complete variable domain, with remaining parts taken from reference TRBV28 and TRBJ2-5, reads DVKVTQSSRYLVKRTGEKVFLECVQDMDHENMFWYRQDPGLGLRLIYFSYDVKMKEKGDIPEGYSVSREKKERFSLILESASTNQTSMYLCASSLSQAVGTQYFGPGTRLLVL.

The chain carries TRBV19 and TRBJ2-1; the match to TRBD2 covers 10 bases. This CDR3 is 16 amino acids long. With V trimmed by 3 bases and J by 7 bases, 9 bases remained unmatched. In germline, CDR1 is LNHDA, CDR2 SQIVND (reference sequence). CDR3: CASSIKLAGVRNEQFF. DNA of the CDR3: TGTGCCAGTAGTATTAAGCTAGCGGGGGTGAGAAATGAGCAGTTCTTC.

The chain is built from TRBV4-2 and TRBJ2-7, with TRBD1 as a possible D gene (5 bases). Looked up from germline, CDR1 is LGHNA and CDR2 is YNFKEQ. Trimming left V 4 bases short and J 7 bases short, with 17 bases between. CDR3 length equals 14 residues. Here the CDR3 reads CASSRGHDLGEQYF. The CDR3 coding sequence is TGTGCCAGCAGCCGCGGACACGACCTAGGGGAGCAGTACTTC.

A single count supports this clone. Its ends do not fully match the called genes, so a read error is possible. This chain connects TRBV7-2 to TRBJ1-5; 8 nucleotides line up with TRBD1. The CDR3 is made up of 13 amino acids. The germline V gene encodes CDR1 SGHTA and CDR2 FQGNSA. CDR3 sequence (DNA): TGTGCCAGCAACTTAGACAGGGGACAGCCCCAGCATTTT. Translation: CASNLDRGQPQHF.

The chain links TRBV9 to TRBJ2-7; possibly TRBD2 for D (6 bases). The CDR3 extends over 15 amino acids. The germline V gene encodes CDR1 SGDLS and CDR2 YYNGEE. The V end was cut by 0 bases, the J end by 0 bases, with 10 bases between. This CDR3 is CASSVEAGTSYEQYF. The CDR3 DNA follows: TGTGCCAGCAGCGTAGAGGCGGGGACCTCCTACGAGCAGTACTTC.

The chain links TRBV9 to TRBJ2-1; D is unclear. CDR3 length equals 13 residues. From germline, CDR1 is SGDLS and CDR2 YYNGEE. Trimming stripped 0 bases from V and 5 bases from J, with 6 bases between. CDR3 residues: CASSVDLNNEQFF. DNA of the CDR3: TGTGCCAGCAGCGTAGACTTGAACAATGAGCAGTTCTTC.

The V and J genes are TRBV18 and TRBJ1-1; 10 positions match TRBD1. V shed 3 bases, J shed 5 bases, and the junction held 9 bases outside the gene matches. Germline loops: CDR1 KGHSH, CDR2 LQKENI. The CDR3 is made up of 16 amino acids. The DNA of the CDR3 is TGTGCCAGCTCACCGCGGGACAGGGGAGGTGGAACTGAAGCTTTCTTT. Its translation: CASSPRDRGGGTEAFF.

The chain carries TRBV7-2 and TRBJ1-5, with 9 bases identical to TRBD1. From germline, CDR1 is SGHTA and CDR2 FQGNSA. V gave up 5 bases and J gave up 3 bases; unmatched junction bases: 8. The CDR3 has 16 amino acids. CDR3 amino acids: CASSTGTGLNNQPQHF. The DNA of the CDR3 is TGTGCCAGCAGCACCGGGACAGGGTTAAACAATCAGCCCCAGCATTTT.

The V gene is TRBV28, the J gene TRBJ2-4; a possible D gene is TRBD2 (6 bases). CDR3 size: 16 residues. CDR1 and CDR2 (germline): MDHEN, SYDVKM. V gave up 5 bases and J gave up 4 bases, with 18 bases separating them. The CDR3 is CASSPGTVPGKNIQYF. The CDR3 DNA follows: TGTGCCAGCAGTCCAGGGACTGTCCCCGGGAAAAACATTCAGTACTTC.

This clone was seen only once. The chain has TRBV7-9 and TRBJ1-6; D unclear. There are 14 residues in the CDR3. CDR1 and CDR2 from the germline V gene are SEHNR and FQNEAQ (reference sequence). The ends were cut back, 3 bases at V and 4 bases at J, with 7 bases in the middle. This CDR3 is CASSFAGYNSPLHF. In DNA, the CDR3 is TGTGCCAGCAGCTTCGCAGGATATAATTCACCCCTCCACTTT.

This clone was picked up one time. One end of the junction does not line up with germline, which may come from a read error. V is TRBV5-1 and J is TRBJ2-7; 10 bases line up with TRBD1. CDR1 is SGHRS, CDR2 YFSETQ, per germline. This CDR3 is 15 amino acids long. Here the CDR3 reads CASRLGTGDSYEQYF. The CDR3 DNA follows: TGCGCCAGCCGCTTGGGGACAGGGGACTCCTACGAGCAGTACTTC.

The chain couples TRBV7-2 to TRBJ1-2, with D uncertain. V was clipped by 3 bases and J by 0 bases, with 11 bases between them. The V gene's germline CDR1 is SGHTA and CDR2 FQGNSA. CDR3 length: 15 residues. The CDR3 protein is CASSFGELANYGYTF. CDR3 coding DNA: TGTGCCAGCAGCTTCGGGGAGTTAGCTAACTATGGCTACACCTTC.

The chain employs TRBV6-5 and TRBJ1-5; tentative D call: TRBD1 (5 bases). Trimming stripped 6 bases from V and 0 bases from J, with 12 bases between. Germline V gene data show CDR1 as MNHEY and CDR2 as SVGAGI. The CDR3 length is 15 residues. Here the CDR3 reads CASRGGINSNQPQHF. CDR3 nucleotides: TGTGCCAGCAGGGGGGGTATTAATAGCAATCAGCCCCAGCATTTT.

This clone has only a few counts. The V gene is TRBV18, the J gene TRBJ1-1; D call uncertain. CDR1 is KGHSH, CDR2 LQKENI, per germline. This CDR3 has 13 residues. Trimming left V 6 bases short and J 1 base short, with 9 bases between. The CDR3 loop reads CASSPQKNTEAFF. CDR3 nucleotide sequence: TGTGCCAGCTCGCCCCAGAAGAACACTGAAGCTTTCTTT.

This sequence joins TRBV6-2 or TRBV6-3 and TRBJ1-1; TRBD1 might be the D (5 bases). The germline V and J ends were trimmed by 1 base and 6 bases, with 12 bases remaining between them. The CDR3 is 14 amino acids. Germline CDR1 is MNHEY and CDR2 is SVGEGT. The CDR3 sequence: CASSYFGGGAEAFF. Here the CDR3 DNA reads TGTGCCAGCAGTTACTTCGGTGGGGGGGCTGAAGCTTTCTTT.

V gene TRBV9 combines with J gene TRBJ2-2; D gene ambiguous. This CDR3 spans 16 amino acids. Germline-derived CDR1 and CDR2 are SGDLS and YYNGEE. Trimming removed 4 bases from V and 3 bases from J, with 16 bases in between. Here the CDR3 reads CASSPPRSRDTGELFF. CDR3 sequence (DNA): TGTGCCAGCAGCCCCCCTAGGAGCAGAGACACCGGGGAGCTGTTTTTT.

V gene TRBV5-6 combines with J gene TRBJ1-6; D is undetermined. CDR1 and CDR2 from the germline V gene are SGHDT and YYEEEE. The CDR3 runs 16 residues. Trimming removed 0 bases from V and 7 bases from J, with 14 bases in between. The CDR3 protein is CASSLGAPSPNSPLHF. The DNA of the CDR3 is TGTGCCAGCAGCTTGGGTGCCCCCAGTCCCAATTCACCCCTCCACTTT.

This chain links TRBV29-1 with TRBJ1-2, with 7 bases matching TRBD1. Germline trimming cut 3 bases from V and 3 bases from J; bases unmatched to any gene: 4. Looked up from germline, CDR1 is SQVTM and CDR2 is ANQGSEA. The CDR3 runs to 13 residues. CDR3 nucleotide sequence: TGCAGCGTTGATCCGGGACAGCACTATGGCTACACCTTC. Protein: CSVDPGQHYGYTF.

The genes are TRBV4-2 and TRBJ2-1, with D perhaps matching TRBD1 (6 bases). V was shortened by 6 bases and J by 4 bases, with 19 bases between the two germline ends. The CDR3 covers 16 residues. Germline-derived CDR1 and CDR2 are LGHNA and YNFKEQ. The CDR3 here is CASSPSRGTLYNEQFF. The CDR3 bases are TGTGCCAGCAGTCCTTCTAGGGGGACCCTGTACAATGAGCAGTTCTTC.

The chain employs TRBV18 and TRBJ1-2; 8 bases are a match to TRBD1. The J segment lost 4 bases and the V segment lost 2 bases, leaving 6 bases of the junction unmatched. Germline V gene data show CDR1 as KGHSH and CDR2 as LQKENI. The CDR3 spans 15 residues. The CDR3 reads CASSPDQGAFYGYTF. The CDR3 bases are TGTGCCAGCTCACCAGACCAGGGGGCTTTCTATGGCTACACCTTC.

The CDR3 loop reads CATSDSGTGSTDTQYF. The CDR3 coding sequence is TGTGCCACCAGTGATTCTGGTACGGGTAGCACAGATACGCAGTATTTT. The chain couples TRBV24-1 to TRBJ2-3, with D hard to call. Germline lookup yields CDR1 KGHDR and CDR2 SFDVKD. The V end was cut by 2 bases, the J end by 0 bases, with 11 bases between. This CDR3 contains 16 residues.

This chain connects TRBV4-3 to TRBJ2-3; 7 nucleotides align to TRBD1. CDR3 length: 17 residues. Germline assignment: CDR1 LGHNA and CDR2 YSLEER. The J segment lost 2 bases and the V segment lost 0 bases, leaving 8 bases of the junction unmatched. As DNA, the CDR3 is TGCGCCAGCAGCCAAGATCACAGGGGAGTACTCACAGATACGCAGTATTTT. The encoded protein is CASSQDHRGVLTDTQYF.

The chain couples TRBV7-9 to TRBJ1-3; TRBD1 agrees at 7 bases. The germline V gene has CDR1 SEHNR and CDR2 FQNEAQ (reference sequence). The CDR3 is 14 residues long. V shed 6 bases, J shed 2 bases, and the junction held 4 bases outside the gene matches. CDR3 amino acids: CASRSTGAGNTIYF. The DNA for the CDR3 is TGTGCCAGCAGATCCACAGGGGCTGGAAACACCATATATTTT.

The chain has TRBV11-1 and TRBJ2-7; D is possibly TRBD1 (6 bases). The CDR3 totals 15 residues. The germline V gene has CDR1 SGHAT and CDR2 FQDESV (reference sequence). V lost 1 base and J 4 bases, leaving 14 bases between the germline ends. CDR3 coding DNA: TGTGCCAGCAGCTTAGAACAGGGTGTTGAGTACGAGCAGTACTTC. Residues: CASSLEQGVEYEQYF. The full variable domain, completed using reference TRBV11-1 and TRBJ2-7, is EAEVAQSPRYKITEKSQAVAFWCDPISGHATLYWYRQILGQGPELLVQFQDESVVDDSQLPKDRFSAERLKGVDSTLKIQPAELGDSAMYLCASSLEQGVEYEQYFGPGTRLTVT.

The chain is built from TRBV7-2 and TRBJ1-6, with 7 bases that match TRBD1. The ends lost 2 bases at V and 0 bases at J; junction bases unmatched: 4. Germline V CDR1 and CDR2: SGHTA, FQGNSA. The CDR3 contains 17 residues. CDR3 DNA: TGTGCCAGCAGCTTAAGGGCAGGGGGCTCCTATAATTCACCCCTCCACTTT. Translated, it gives CASSLRAGGSYNSPLHF.

This clone was recorded only once. The DNA for the CDR3 is TGTGCCAGTAGTATGCAGGGGGCGCTTTCTAATGGCTACACCTTC. Encoded protein: CASSMQGALSNGYTF. This chain links TRBV19 with TRBJ1-2; TRBD1 matches 8 bases. Germline lookup yields CDR1 LNHDA and CDR2 SQIVND (reference sequence). This CDR3 region has 15 residues. V gave up 3 bases and J gave up 6 bases; unmatched junction bases: 9.

This sequence joins TRBV19 and TRBJ2-2; 8 bases fit TRBD2. V shed 3 bases and J 4 bases; nucleotides not matched to a gene: 10. Germline V gives CDR1 LNHDA, CDR2 SQIVND (reference sequence). This CDR3 spans 17 amino acids. CDR3 sequence reads: CASSIERGRGLTGELFF. The CDR3 DNA reads TGTGCCAGTAGTATTGAGCGGGGGCGCGGGCTCACCGGGGAGCTGTTTTTT.